This TCR beta chain was found in a study of beta chain features in type 1 diabetes. Findings of the study overall: Type 1 diabetes patients had moderately but significantly shorter TCRB CDR3s in all four CD4+ subsets.

Sequencing targeted expressed TCRB transcripts, as all isolated RNA had been reverse transcribed. Generated by immunoSEQ multiplex PCR, the TCRdb table keeps only in-frame clones and is missing some. The repertoire includes more than 95,000 clones, 15% to 20% of them detected once, and around 2.5% sits in the top ten. Comments on this clone: Its antigen is not known.

CDR3 length: 13 residues. Trimming took 0 bases from V and 3 from J, leaving 6 bases between them. Germline V gives CDR1 SGHRS, CDR2 YFSETQ. Sequenced material: central memory CD4+ T cells from blood. The sequence derives from a man aged 18-30 years with type 1 diabetes. The chain couples TRBV5-1 to TRBJ1-2; D call uncertain. The CDR3 sequence is CASSLDVYYGYTF. Written as DNA, the CDR3 is TGCGCCAGCAGCTTGGACGTCTACTATGGCTACACCTTC.